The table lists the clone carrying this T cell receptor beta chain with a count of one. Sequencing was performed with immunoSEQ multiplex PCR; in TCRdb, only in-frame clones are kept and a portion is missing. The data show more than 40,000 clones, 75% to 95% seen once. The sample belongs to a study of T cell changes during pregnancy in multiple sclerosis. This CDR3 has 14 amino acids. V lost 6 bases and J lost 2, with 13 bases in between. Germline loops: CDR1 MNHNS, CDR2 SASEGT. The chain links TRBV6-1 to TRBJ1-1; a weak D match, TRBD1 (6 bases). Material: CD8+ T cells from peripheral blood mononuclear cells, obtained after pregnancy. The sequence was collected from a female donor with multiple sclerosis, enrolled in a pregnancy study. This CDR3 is CASRTRDTNTEAFF. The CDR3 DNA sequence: TGTGCCAGCAGGACCCGGGACACTAACACTGAAGCTTTCTTT.